This T cell receptor beta chain was obtained from a study of T cell repertoires in ileal Crohn's disease. Study findings and constraints: Every patient over 26.8% clonality showed endoscopic recurrence.

CDR1 SNHLY and CDR2 FYNNEI come from the germline V gene. The V end was cut by 4 bases, the J end by 3 bases, with 9 bases between. The CDR3 is 13 amino acids. Remarks on this clone: What it binds is unknown.

Time point in this sample: proximal margin of the surgical specimen (macroscopically non-inflamed). Using immunoSEQ multiplex PCR, the repertoire was profiled, and TCRdb retains in-frame clones only, with some absent. The sample records about 3,000 clones, around 75% being singletons. Sequences were obtained from ileal tissue. The chain combines TRBV2 with TRBJ1-2; TRBD1 is a possible D gene (6 bases). This TCR derives from an adult with Crohn's disease. The CDR3 DNA follows: TGTGCCAGCAGTGTGGACAGCTACTATGGCTACACCTTC. This sequence encodes CASSVDSYYGYTF.